This T cell receptor beta chain was sequenced in a study of cytomegalovirus exposure and HLA in healthy donors (dated by TCRdb to 2015 to 2018). Background on the whole study: An earlier analysis of roughly 500 of the donors reported roughly 300 Gb of sequence data and some 120 million unique TCR beta sequences from 150 million to 200 million T cells. About 5 DR-DQ haplotypes were handled as single units for association and clustering, since linkage in the cohort was strong. Both class I and class II loci were covered by HLA typing, at four-digit resolution. An early release covering roughly 580 HLA-typed donors comprised about 300 gigabases of sequencing data and tens of millions of unique TCR sequences. A later genetic analysis used genome-wide SNP genotypes for about 55% of the 666 donors, treating that subset as a discovery cohort. Of the approximately 400 genotyped donors, approximately 80% were placed in the genetic ancestry cluster associated with self-reported Caucasian donors. Donor age, sex, ethnicity and CMV serostatus were compiled together with the repertoire data. Among roughly 400 genotyped donors of the cohort, an average of approximately 240,000 unique TCR beta nucleotide sequences was sequenced per donor, of which about 19% were non-productive. The study aimed to test whether signatures of past pathogen exposure could be identified by cataloging public T cell receptors. To predict cytomegalovirus infection status, the study combined high-throughput TCR immunosequencing, statistical association of individual TCRs with disease status, and machine learning. A separate validation cohort of 100 to 150 different subjects was used in addition to the 666-subject first cohort. The study used immunosequencing to profile the T cell repertoires of 600 to 850 subjects and linked those repertoires to cytomegalovirus serostatus. A later analysis re-analyzed previously published TCR beta repertoires from several hundred donors and added high-resolution HLA genotyping to study TCR occurrence patterns. Typing coverage differed by locus: A, B, C, DRB1 and DQB1 were typed in roughly 620-630 donors, DQA1 in approximately 520, DPA1 in 600 to 610, and DPB1 in around 490. Every discovery cohort repertoire had been produced on one sequencing platform. An earlier analysis of 587 of the donors used high-throughput TCR beta sequencing to judge whether each TCR beta V gene segment behaved as functional or pseudogenic. Rather than drawing on any new phenotypic data, the later analysis identified candidate immune exposures from TCR beta sequences and the way those sequences occurred across donors. General study outcomes and caveats: A further reported finding was that TCR beta sequences accurately predicted the HLA-A and HLA-B alleles for most subjects in the first cohort. A later analysis associated about 17,000 TCR beta sequences with specific HLA alleles at a false discovery rate of 0.05. A later analysis found that TCR association rates varied across HLA loci, with DRB1 alleles showing the most associated TCRs and HLA-C alleles the fewest. Because counts were too low, 15 to 20 rarely observed V segments, including chromosome 9 orphons, were left out of the earlier analysis of over 550 of the donors. Correlated functional status among segregating V segments might reflect linkage disequilibrium, but an unknown experimental factor could not be ruled out. According to the authors, the approach could potentially be generalized to other disease states and immunological phenotypes. The cohort was sequenced for TCR beta chains only, and without alpha or paired-chain data the features that could be detected were limited. In vitro tests confirmed that a few of the cytomegalovirus-associated TCR beta chains recognize cytomegalovirus antigens. A later genetic analysis associated a missense DCLRE1C variant with V-gene and J-gene trimming of TCR beta chains, and an independent cohort replicated the association. Across donors, most TCR sequences were observed very rarely, whereas some public TCRs were present in many individuals. Strong co-occurrence of HLA alleles, especially DR and DQ, made assigning TCR associations to individual alleles difficult. For the cohort, immune exposure information was limited to CMV serostatus. Broadly in line with IMGT annotations, most TCR beta V segments showed up in productive rearrangements about 90% or about 30% of the time in an earlier analysis of 587 of the donors. In both the original and validation cohorts, the classifier was reported to diagnose cytomegalovirus status with high specificity and sensitivity. The study gave a list of roughly 150 TCR beta chains associated with cytomegalovirus. Because some donors lacked HLA typing at each locus, the association tests relied only on the typed subset. A later analysis found that HLA-associated TCR beta chains were more clonally expanded and had lower generation probabilities than equally common non-associated chains. A cluster of highly shared sequence variants was judged likely to represent a technical artifact of the sequencing pipeline. Most CMV-associated TCR beta chains appeared to be HLA-restricted in a later analysis, and the HLA associations seemed to be driven largely by CMV exposure. In a later analysis, several top co-occurrence clusters were reported to appear linked to parvovirus B19, influenza, CMV and Epstein-Barr virus. A later genetic analysis reported fewer N-insertions in productive TCRs among donors in an Asian-associated ancestry cluster than the roughly 620-donor mean. Presence/absence analyses assumed roughly uniform sequencing depth across donors, an assumption that may not hold.

The cohort comprised hundreds of healthy bone marrow donors. All cohort members were sampled while nominally healthy, although unrecorded immune exposures were likely present. The donor was CMV seronegative and belonged to the group of 380 or so seronegative cohort members. A peripheral blood sample was provided by each donor, and peripheral blood mononuclear cells were used for TCR beta sequencing. Genomic DNA extraction from the blood cell samples was performed with the Qiagen DNeasy Blood Extraction Kit. To prepare the library, the immunoSEQ multiplex PCR assay was applied. For the multiplex PCR, a mixture combining 60 forward primers for TCR Vbeta segments and 13 reverse primers for TCR Jbeta segments was used. The CDR3 region of rearranged TCR beta genes was amplified from genomic DNA with a multiplex PCR assay. On the Illumina HiSeq System, the amplified TCR beta libraries were sequenced as 87-base-pair reads. As for how the authors treated the data: Across the roughly 640 repertoires, a later analysis counted 75 million to 90 million unique TCR beta chains, around 10 million of which were shared by at least two donors. Raw reads were error-corrected and collapsed into unique sequences with a nearest-neighbor algorithm that merged closely related sequences to remove PCR and sequencing errors. V, D and J gene segments were assigned by aligning CDR3 sequences to IMGT reference sequences. Each retained sequence needed at least a six-nucleotide match to both a V gene segment and a J gene segment. Rearrangements were classified as productive when the CDR3 lacked stop codons and remained in frame with V and J, and all other rearrangements were classified as non-productive. CDR3 was defined according to IMGT convention as the region running from the second conserved V-encoded cysteine to the conserved J-encoded phenylalanine. The earlier analysis of 587 of the donors excluded any sequence lacking an unambiguous match to a single V gene segment. An earlier analysis of a few hundred of the donors classified V segments as functional when productive rearrangements were above 56.7% and as segregating when the standard deviation between donors was above 5%. To diagnose cytomegalovirus status from the catalog of TCR beta chain sequences, a statistical classification framework was built. In a later analysis, V and J genes were assigned by comparing TCR nucleotide sequences against IMGT/GENE-DB human TR gene sequences. Using the TCRdist pipeline, a later analysis assigned CDR3 sequences along with most-parsimonious VDJ recombination scenarios. A later analysis defined each TCR beta chain by its CDR3 amino acid sequence plus V-gene family, and excluded reads lacking a unique V-gene family. A later analysis removed several hundred highly shared, low-generation-probability nucleotide sequences to deal with suspected cross-contamination and a sequencing artifact. In a later analysis, a clonal expansion index was calculated for each public chain from normalized within-repertoire ranks of inferred template counts. In a later analysis, generation probabilities were computed with a VDJ recombination model fitted to out-of-frame rearrangements, and the resulting probabilities were checked against IGoR. In a later analysis, hypergeometric tests were used to score TCR-TCR, TCR-HLA and TCR-CMV co-occurrence, with a repertoire-size bias correction applied to TCR pairs. In a later analysis, false discovery rates were estimated by permuting HLA or CMV assignments 20 times. In a later analysis, co-occurring TCRs were grouped with DBSCAN, and TCRdist sequence similarity was added when clustering was performed within HLA-allele-positive subsets. Co-occurrence clustering excluded repertoires with fewer than 30,000 or more than 120,000 public chains, plus five with anomalous nucleotide sharing. The source is immuneACCESS, and TCRdb retained only in-frame sequences with V and J called. Part of the clones is not carried over; for the studies checked, unresolved V genes explain less than half of this, and the remainder is unexplained. The DNA gave D and trimming, while V, J and clone size come from that table. The sample table shows some 130,000 clones, and about 72% are seen once. The ten most abundant clones make up 1.3% to 1.5% of the sample.

This clone has more than one count but fewer than ten. Its antigen remains unidentified. Base qualities are not provided; no much larger clone lies one nucleotide away. This clonotype was obtained from a female donor in good health and CMV-seronegative. The specimen sequenced was PBMCs.

The sequenced DNA is TGTGCCAGCAGCTTACAGGGGTGGGACGAGCAGTACTTC. This translates into CASSLQGWDEQYF. This sequence uses TRBV7-2 and TRBJ2-7, with TRBD1 perhaps the D gene, on 6 matching bases. V sheds 2 bases and J sheds 5 bases, leaving 10 bases between their ends. The germline V gene encodes CDR1 SGHTA and CDR2 FQGNSA. The CDR3 has 13 amino acids, counting the end cysteine and phenylalanine. Of the read, only the CDR3 DNA is kept; its 39 bases are in frame from base 1.